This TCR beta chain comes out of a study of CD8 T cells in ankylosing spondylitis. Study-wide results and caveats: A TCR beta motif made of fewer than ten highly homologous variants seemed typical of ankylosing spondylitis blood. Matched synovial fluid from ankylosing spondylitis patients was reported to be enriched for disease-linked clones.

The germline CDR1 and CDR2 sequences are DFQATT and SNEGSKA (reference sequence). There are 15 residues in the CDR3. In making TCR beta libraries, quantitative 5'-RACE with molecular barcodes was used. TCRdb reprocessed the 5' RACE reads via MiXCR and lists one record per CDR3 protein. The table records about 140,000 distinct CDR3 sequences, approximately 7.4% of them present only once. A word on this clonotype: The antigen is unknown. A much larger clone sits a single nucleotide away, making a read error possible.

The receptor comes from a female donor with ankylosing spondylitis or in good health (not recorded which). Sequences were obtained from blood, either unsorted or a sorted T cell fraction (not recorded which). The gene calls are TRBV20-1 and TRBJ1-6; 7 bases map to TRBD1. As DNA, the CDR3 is TGCTGTGCTAGAGAGGTGACAGGGTCTTATTCACCCCTCCACTTT. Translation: CCAREVTGSYSPLHF.